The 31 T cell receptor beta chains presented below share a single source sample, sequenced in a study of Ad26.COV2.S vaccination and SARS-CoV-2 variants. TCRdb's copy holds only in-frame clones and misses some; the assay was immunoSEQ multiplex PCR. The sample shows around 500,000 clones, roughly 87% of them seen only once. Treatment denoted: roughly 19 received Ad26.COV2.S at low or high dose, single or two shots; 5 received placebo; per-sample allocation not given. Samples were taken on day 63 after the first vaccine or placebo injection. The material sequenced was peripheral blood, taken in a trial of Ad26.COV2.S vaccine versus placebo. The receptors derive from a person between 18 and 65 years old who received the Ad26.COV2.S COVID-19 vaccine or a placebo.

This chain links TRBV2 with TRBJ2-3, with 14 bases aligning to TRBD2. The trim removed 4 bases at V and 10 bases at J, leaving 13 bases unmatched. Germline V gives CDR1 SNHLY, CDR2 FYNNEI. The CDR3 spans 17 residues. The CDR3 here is CASSVGLAGALSDPQYF. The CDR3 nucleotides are TGTGCCAGCAGTGTGGGACTAGCGGGGGCCCTCTCGGATCCGCAGTATTTT. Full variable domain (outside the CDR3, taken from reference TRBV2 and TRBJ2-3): EPEVTQTPSHQVTQMGQEVILRCVPISNHLYFYWYRQILGQKVEFLVSFYNNEISEKSEIFDDQFSVERPDGSNFTLKIRSTKLEDSAMYFCASSVGLAGALSDPQYFGPGTRLTVL.

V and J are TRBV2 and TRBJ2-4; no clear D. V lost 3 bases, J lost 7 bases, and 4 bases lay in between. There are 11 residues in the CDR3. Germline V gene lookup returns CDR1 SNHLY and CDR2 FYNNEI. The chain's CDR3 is CASSEVNIQYF. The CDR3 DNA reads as TGTGCCAGCAGTGAGGTTAACATTCAGTACTTC. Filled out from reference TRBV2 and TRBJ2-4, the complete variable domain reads EPEVTQTPSHQVTQMGQEVILRCVPISNHLYFYWYRQILGQKVEFLVSFYNNEISEKSEIFDDQFSVERPDGSNFTLKIRSTKLEDSAMYFCASSEVNIQYFGAGTRLSVL.

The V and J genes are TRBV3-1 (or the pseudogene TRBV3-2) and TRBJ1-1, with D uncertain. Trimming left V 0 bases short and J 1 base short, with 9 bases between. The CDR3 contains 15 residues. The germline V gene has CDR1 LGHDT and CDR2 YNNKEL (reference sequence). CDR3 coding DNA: TGTGCCAGCAGCCAAGAAGTCAGGTCGAACACTGAAGCTTTCTTT. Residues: CASSQEVRSNTEAFF.

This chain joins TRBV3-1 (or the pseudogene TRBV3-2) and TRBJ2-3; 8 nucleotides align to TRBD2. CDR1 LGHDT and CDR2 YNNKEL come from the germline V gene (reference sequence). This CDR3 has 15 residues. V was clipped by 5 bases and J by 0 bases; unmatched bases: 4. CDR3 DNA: TGTGCCAGCAGCTTTAGCGGGGCTAGCACAGATACGCAGTATTTT. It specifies CASSFSGASTDTQYF.

CDR3 sequence reads: CASSEADYLAQETQYF. CDR3 nucleotide sequence: TGTGCCAGCAGTGAAGCGGACTATCTCGCGCAAGAGACCCAGTACTTC. The chain has TRBV25-1 and TRBJ2-5; tentative D call: TRBD2 (6 bases). The CDR3 extends over 16 amino acids. V lost 2 bases and J lost 2, with 15 bases in between. CDR1 is MGHDK and CDR2 is SYGVNS in the germline V gene.

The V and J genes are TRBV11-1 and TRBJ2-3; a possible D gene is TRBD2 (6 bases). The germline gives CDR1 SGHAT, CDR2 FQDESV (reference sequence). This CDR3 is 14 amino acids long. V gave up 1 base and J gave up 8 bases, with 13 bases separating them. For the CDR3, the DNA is TGTGCCAGCAGCTTAGGGACCCGGAGGGGTACGCAGTATTTT. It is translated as CASSLGTRRGTQYF.

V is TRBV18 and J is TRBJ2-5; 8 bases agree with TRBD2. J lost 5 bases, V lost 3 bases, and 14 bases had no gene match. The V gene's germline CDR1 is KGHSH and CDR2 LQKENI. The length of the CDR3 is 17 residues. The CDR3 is CASSPTAGRAAKETQYF. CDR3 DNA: TGTGCCAGCTCACCCACAGCCGGGAGGGCCGCGAAGGAGACCCAGTACTTC.

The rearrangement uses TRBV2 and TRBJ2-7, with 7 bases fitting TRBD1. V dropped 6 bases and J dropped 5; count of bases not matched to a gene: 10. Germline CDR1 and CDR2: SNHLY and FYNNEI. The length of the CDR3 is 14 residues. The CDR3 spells CASSDRVGINEQYF. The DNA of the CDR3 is TGTGCCAGCAGCGACAGGGTTGGAATTAACGAGCAGTACTTC.

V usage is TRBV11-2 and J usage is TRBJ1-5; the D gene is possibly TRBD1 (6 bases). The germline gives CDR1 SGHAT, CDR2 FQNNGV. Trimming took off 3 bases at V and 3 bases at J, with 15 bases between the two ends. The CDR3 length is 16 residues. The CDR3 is CASSFDHRAPNQPQHF. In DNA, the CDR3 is TGTGCCAGCAGCTTTGATCACAGGGCCCCCAATCAGCCCCAGCATTTT.

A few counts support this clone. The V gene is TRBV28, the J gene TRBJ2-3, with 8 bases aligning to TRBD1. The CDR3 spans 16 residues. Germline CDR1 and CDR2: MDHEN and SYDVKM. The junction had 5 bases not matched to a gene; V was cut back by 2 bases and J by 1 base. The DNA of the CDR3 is TGTGCCAGCAGTTTACCCCCGGGACAGGGCACAGATACGCAGTATTTT. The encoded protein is CASSLPPGQGTDTQYF. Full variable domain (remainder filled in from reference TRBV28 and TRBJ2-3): DVKVTQSSRYLVKRTGEKVFLECVQDMDHENMFWYRQDPGLGLRLIYFSYDVKMKEKGDIPEGYSVSREKKERFSLILESASTNQTSMYLCASSLPPGQGTDTQYFGPGTRLTVL.

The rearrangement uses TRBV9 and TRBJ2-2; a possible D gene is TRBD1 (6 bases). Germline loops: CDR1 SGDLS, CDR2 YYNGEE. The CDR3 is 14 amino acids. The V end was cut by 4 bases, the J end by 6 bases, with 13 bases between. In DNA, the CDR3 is TGTGCCAGCAGCTCGGAACAGGGTTCCGGGGAGCTGTTTTTT. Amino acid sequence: CASSSEQGSGELFF. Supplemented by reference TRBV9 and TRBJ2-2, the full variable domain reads DSGVTQTPKHLITATGQRVTLRCSPRSGDLSVYWYQQSLDQGLQFLIQYYNGEERAKGNILERFSAQQFPDLHSELNLSSLELGDSALYFCASSSEQGSGELFFGEGSRLTVL.

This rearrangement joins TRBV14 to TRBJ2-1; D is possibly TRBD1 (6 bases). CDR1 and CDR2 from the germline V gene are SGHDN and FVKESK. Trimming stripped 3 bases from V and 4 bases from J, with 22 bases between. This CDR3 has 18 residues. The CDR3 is CASSHPRDKVRRYNEQFF. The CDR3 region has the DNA TGTGCCAGCAGCCACCCTCGGGACAAGGTTCGCAGGTACAATGAGCAGTTCTTC.

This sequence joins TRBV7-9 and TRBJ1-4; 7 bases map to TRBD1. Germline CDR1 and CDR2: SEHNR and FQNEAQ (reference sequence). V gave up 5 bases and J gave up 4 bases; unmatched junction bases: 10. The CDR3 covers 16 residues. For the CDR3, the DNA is TGTGCCAGCAGCCAAGGAGGGACAGCGATTAATGAAAAACTGTTTTTT. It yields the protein CASSQGGTAINEKLFF.

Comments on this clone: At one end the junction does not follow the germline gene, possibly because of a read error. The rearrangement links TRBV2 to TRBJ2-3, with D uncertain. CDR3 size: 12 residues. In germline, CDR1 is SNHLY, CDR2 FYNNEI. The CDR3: CASREVRDTQYF. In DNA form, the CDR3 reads TGTGCCAGCAGAGAAGTAAGAGATACGCAGTATTTT.

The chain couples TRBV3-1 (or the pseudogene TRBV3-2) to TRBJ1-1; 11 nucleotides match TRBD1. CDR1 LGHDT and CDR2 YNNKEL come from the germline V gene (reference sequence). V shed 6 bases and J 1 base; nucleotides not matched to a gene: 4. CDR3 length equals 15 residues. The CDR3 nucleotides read TGTGCCAGCAGGCGGACAGGGGGCACGAACACTGAAGCTTTCTTT. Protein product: CASRRTGGTNTEAFF.

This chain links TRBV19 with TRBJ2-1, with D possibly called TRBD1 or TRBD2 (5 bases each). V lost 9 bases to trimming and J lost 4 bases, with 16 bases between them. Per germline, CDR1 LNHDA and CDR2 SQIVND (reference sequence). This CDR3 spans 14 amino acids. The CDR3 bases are TGTGCCAGCATCTCGGGGCACTCGTACAATGAGCAGTTCTTC. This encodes CASISGHSYNEQFF.

The CDR3 bases are TGCGCCAGCAGCATCGCAGGGCGGAACACTGAAGCTTTCTTT. This encodes CASSIAGRNTEAFF. The chain carries TRBV5-1 and TRBJ1-1; D is possibly TRBD1 (5 bases). Germline V gene sequence: CDR1 SGHRS, CDR2 YFSETQ. CDR3 size: 14 residues. V lost 4 bases to trimming and J lost 1 base, with 11 bases between them.

For the CDR3, the DNA is TGTGCCAGCAGCTTGGGTGGGGTAGTTAGCACCGGGGAGCTGTTTTTT. Translating gives CASSLGGVVSTGELFF. The chain has TRBV5-4 and TRBJ2-2; D gene uncertain. Trimming cost V 0 bases and J 4 bases, with 13 bases left between them. CDR1 is SGHNT and CDR2 is YYREEE in the germline V gene (reference sequence). This CDR3 spans 16 amino acids.

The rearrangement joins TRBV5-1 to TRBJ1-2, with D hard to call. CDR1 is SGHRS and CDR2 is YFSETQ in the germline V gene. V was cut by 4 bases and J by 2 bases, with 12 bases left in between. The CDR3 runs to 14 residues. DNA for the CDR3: TGCGCCAGCAGCACCTGGGTGGGAAACTATGGCTACACCTTC. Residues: CASSTWVGNYGYTF.

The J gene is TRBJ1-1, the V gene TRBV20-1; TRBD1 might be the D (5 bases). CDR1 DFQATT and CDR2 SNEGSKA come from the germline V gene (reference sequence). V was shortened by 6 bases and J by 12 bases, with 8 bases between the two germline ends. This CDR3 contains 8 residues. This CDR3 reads CSARGTFF. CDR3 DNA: TGCAGTGCCCGGGGGACTTTCTTT.

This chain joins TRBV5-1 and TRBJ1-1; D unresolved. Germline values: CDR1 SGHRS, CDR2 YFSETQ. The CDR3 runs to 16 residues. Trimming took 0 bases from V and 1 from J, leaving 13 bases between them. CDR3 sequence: CASSLVSGVQNTEAFF. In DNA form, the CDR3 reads TGCGCCAGCAGCTTGGTTAGCGGGGTCCAGAACACTGAAGCTTTCTTT.

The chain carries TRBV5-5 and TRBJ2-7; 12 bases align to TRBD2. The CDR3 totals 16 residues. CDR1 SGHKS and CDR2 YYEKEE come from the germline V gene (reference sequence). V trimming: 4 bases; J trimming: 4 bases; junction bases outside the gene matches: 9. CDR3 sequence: CASSPRTSGGYYEQYF. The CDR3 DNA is TGTGCCAGCAGCCCCCGTACTAGCGGGGGGTATTACGAGCAGTACTTC.

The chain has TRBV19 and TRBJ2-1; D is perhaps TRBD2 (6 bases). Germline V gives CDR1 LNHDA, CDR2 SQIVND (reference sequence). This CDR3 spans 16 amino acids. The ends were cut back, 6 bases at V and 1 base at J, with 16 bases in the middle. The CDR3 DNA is TGTGCCAGTAGCCCGCGGACTACCCCGTCCTACAATGAGCAGTTCTTC. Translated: CASSPRTTPSYNEQFF.

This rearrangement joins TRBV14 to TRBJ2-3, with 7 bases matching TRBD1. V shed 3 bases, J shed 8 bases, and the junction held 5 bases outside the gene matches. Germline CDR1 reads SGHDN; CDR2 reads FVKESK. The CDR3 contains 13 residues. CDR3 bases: TGTGCCAGCAGCCAGAGGGGACAGACTACGCAGTATTTT. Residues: CASSQRGQTTQYF.

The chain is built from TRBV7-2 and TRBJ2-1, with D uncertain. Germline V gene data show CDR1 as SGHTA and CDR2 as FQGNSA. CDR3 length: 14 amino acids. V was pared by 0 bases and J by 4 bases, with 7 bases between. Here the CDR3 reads CASSLAYRYNEQFF. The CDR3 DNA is TGTGCCAGCAGCTTAGCCTATCGGTACAATGAGCAGTTCTTC.

CDR3 bases: TGTGCCAGCTCACCACCCACAGGGGTCGGTACGCAGTATTTT. Translating it yields CASSPPTGVGTQYF. J is TRBJ2-3 and V is TRBV18, with 7 bases fitting TRBD1. The V and J ends lost 0 bases and 8 bases, in that order; junction bases with no gene match: 5. This CDR3 is built from 14 residues. Germline V CDR1 and CDR2: KGHSH, LQKENI.

The CDR3, as DNA: TGTGCCAGCAGCCCCCAAGCAAGGATAGCGGGAGGCTTAGACAATGAGCAGTTCTTC. As protein: CASSPQARIAGGLDNEQFF. V gene TRBV7-4 combines with J gene TRBJ2-1; 10 nucleotides align to TRBD2. The CDR3 runs to 19 residues. Germline lookup yields CDR1 SGHVT and CDR2 SQSDAQ. V shed 5 bases, J shed 5 bases, and the junction held 18 bases outside the gene matches.

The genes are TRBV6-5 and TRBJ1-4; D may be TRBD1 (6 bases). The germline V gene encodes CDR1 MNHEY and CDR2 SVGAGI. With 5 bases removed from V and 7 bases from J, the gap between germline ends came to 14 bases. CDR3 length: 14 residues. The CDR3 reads CASSPGGGGEKLFF. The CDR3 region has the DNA TGTGCCAGCAGTCCCGGGGGCGGAGGTGAAAAACTGTTTTTT.

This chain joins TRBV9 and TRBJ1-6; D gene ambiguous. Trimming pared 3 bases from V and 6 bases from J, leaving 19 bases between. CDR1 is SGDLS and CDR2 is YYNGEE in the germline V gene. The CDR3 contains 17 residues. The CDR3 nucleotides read TGTGCCAGCAGCGAGGCGTACGGGCCCACGCCTAATTCACCCCTCCACTTT. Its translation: CASSEAYGPTPNSPLHF.

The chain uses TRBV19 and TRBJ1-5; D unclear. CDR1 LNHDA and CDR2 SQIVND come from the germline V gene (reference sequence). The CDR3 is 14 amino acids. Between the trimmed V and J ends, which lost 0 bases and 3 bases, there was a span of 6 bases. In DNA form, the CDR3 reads TGTGCCAGTAGTATAGATATTCCCAATCAGCCCCAGCATTTT. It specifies CASSIDIPNQPQHF.

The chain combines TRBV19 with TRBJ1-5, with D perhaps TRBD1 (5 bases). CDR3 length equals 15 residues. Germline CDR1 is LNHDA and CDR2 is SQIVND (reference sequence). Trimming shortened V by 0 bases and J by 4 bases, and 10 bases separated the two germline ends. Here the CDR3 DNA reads TGTGCCAGTAGTATAGAGGGACGCAAAAATCAGCCCCAGCATTTT. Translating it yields CASSIEGRKNQPQHF.